Listed here are 2 T cell receptor beta chains from one sample, sequenced in a study of regulatory T cells in long-lasting Graves disease (dated by TCRdb to the early 2020s). According to the study, the label for this sample's time point signals: newly diagnosed GD, antithyroid drugs for less than 3 months. For both TCR sequencing and RNA sequencing, RNA was extracted from PBMCs using TRIzol. Library preparation employed multiplex PCR. Instrument on record: Illumina HiSeq 4000. iRepertoire HTBI primers and Arm-PCR amplification of CDR3 regions were used to construct TCR beta libraries. TCRdb reprocessed the public reads (quality trimming at Q25 with fastp, clone calling with MiXCR) and kept in-frame beta chains. Rows are combined by CDR3 protein, so each entry shows the most common genes and DNA. The sample table shows about 540,000 distinct CDR3 sequences, and around an eighth are seen once. Over 7.5% of the sample is held by the ten biggest clonotypes.

This sample was shared with a second study, whose subject was T cells in Graves' hyperthyroidism and ophthalmopathy.

The source material was peripheral blood mononuclear cells (PBMCs), sampled at new diagnosis, from a patient treated with antithyroid drugs. Receptors were obtained from a man younger than 40 with Graves disease. Donor details come from another sample of the same person, matched by shared clones.

Only a few counts were recorded for this clonotype. This rearrangement joins TRBV13 to TRBJ2-7; D gene unclear. Germline CDR1 is PRHDT and CDR2 is FYEKMQ (reference sequence). V was clipped by 0 bases and J by 7 bases, with 10 bases between them. The CDR3 is made up of 13 amino acids. The CDR3 DNA follows: TGTGCCAGCAGCTTAGGGTATCCTAAAGAGCAGTACTTC. Translation: CASSLGYPKEQYF.

This clonotype was detected a few times. This chain joins TRBV6-2 or TRBV6-3 and TRBJ2-5; a possible D gene is TRBD2 (6 bases). V gave up 7 bases and J gave up 5 bases, with 14 bases separating them. The CDR3 has 13 residues. Germline loops: CDR1 MNHEY, CDR2 SVGEGT. The CDR3 DNA reads TGTGCCAGCAACGACCTAAGCGGGGAGACCCAGTACTTC. Encoded protein: CASNDLSGETQYF.